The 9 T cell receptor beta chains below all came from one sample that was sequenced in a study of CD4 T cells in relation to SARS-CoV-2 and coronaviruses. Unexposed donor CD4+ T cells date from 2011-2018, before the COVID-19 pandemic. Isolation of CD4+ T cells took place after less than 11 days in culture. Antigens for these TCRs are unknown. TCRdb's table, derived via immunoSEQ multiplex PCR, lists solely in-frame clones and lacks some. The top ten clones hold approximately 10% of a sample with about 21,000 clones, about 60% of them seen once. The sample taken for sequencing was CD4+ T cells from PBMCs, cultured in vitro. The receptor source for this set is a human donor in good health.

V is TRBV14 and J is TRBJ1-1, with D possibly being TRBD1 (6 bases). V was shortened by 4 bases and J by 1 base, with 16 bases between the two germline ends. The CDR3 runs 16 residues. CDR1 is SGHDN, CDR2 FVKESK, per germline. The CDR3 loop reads CASSLLTGASNTEAFF. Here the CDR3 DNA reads TGTGCCAGCAGCCTATTGACAGGCGCGTCGAACACTGAAGCTTTCTTT.

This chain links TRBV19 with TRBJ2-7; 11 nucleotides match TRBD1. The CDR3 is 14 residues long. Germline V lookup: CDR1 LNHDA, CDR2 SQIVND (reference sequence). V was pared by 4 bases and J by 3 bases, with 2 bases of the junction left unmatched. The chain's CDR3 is CASSTGTGGYEQYF. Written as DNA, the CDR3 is TGTGCCAGTAGTACCGGGACAGGGGGCTACGAGCAGTACTTC.

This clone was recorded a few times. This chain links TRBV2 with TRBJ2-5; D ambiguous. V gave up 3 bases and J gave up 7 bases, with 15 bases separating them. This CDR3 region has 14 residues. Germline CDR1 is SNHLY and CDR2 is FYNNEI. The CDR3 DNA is TGTGCCAGCAGTGACACTCTCCAAGATCCGACCCAGTACTTC. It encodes CASSDTLQDPTQYF.

The CDR3 DNA follows: TGTGCCAGCAGCGAGACTAGCGGGGGCACAGATACGCAGTATTTT. Translation: CASSETSGGTDTQYF. V gene TRBV2 combines with J gene TRBJ2-3; 11 nucleotides agree with TRBD2. The germline gives CDR1 SNHLY, CDR2 FYNNEI. The CDR3 spans 15 residues. V was clipped by 6 bases and J by 1 base; unmatched bases: 3.

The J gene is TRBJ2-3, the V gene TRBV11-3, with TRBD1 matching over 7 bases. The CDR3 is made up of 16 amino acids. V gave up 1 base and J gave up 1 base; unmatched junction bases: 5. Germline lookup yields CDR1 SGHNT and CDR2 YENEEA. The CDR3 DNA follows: TGTGCCAGCAGCTTAGGTGCAGGGGGAGGCACAGATACGCAGTATTTT. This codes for CASSLGAGGGTDTQYF. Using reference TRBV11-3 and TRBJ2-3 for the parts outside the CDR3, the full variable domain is EAGVVQSPRYKIIEKKQPVAFWCNPISGHNTLYWYLQNLGQGPELLIRYENEEAVDDSQLPKDRFSAERLKGVDSTLKIQPAELGDSAVYLCASSLGAGGGTDTQYFGPGTRLTVL.

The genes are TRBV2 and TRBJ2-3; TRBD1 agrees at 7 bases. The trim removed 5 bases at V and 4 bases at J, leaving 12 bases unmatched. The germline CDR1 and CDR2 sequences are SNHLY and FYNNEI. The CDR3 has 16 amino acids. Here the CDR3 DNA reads TGTGCCAGCAGTCGCGGTTTGACAGGGAGCGCAGATACGCAGTATTTT. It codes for CASSRGLTGSADTQYF. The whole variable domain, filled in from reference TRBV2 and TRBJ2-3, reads EPEVTQTPSHQVTQMGQEVILRCVPISNHLYFYWYRQILGQKVEFLVSFYNNEISEKSEIFDDQFSVERPDGSNFTLKIRSTKLEDSAMYFCASSRGLTGSADTQYFGPGTRLTVL.

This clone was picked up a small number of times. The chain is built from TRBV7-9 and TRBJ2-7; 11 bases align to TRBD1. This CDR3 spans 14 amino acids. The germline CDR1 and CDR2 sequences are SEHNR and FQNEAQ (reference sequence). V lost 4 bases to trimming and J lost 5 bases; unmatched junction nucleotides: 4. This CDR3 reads CASSSDRGLNEQYF. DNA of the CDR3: TGTGCCAGCAGCTCGGACAGGGGGCTCAACGAGCAGTACTTC.

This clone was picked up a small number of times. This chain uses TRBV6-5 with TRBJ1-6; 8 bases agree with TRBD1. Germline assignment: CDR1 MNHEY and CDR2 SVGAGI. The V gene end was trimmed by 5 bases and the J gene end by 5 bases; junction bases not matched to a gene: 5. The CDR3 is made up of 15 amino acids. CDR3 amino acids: CASSRTGLDNSPLHF. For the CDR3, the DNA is TGTGCCAGCAGTAGGACAGGGCTAGATAATTCACCCCTCCACTTT.

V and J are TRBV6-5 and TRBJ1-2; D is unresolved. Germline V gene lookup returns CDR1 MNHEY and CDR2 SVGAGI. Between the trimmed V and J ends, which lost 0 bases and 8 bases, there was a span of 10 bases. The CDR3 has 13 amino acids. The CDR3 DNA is TGTGCCAGCAGTTACTCTCGGGGAGGCGGCTACACCTTC. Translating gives CASSYSRGGGYTF.